These 25 T cell receptor beta chains were sequenced from one sample in a study of cytomegalovirus exposure and HLA in healthy donors. The PCR made use of 60 Vbeta and 13 Jbeta primers. TCRdb's copy holds only in-frame clones and misses some; the assay was immunoSEQ multiplex PCR. Of around 150,000 clones listed, 81% were seen once; the top ten hold 13%. The sequencing sample was made of PBMCs. The receptors were gathered from a woman between 50 and 59 years old in good health and CMV-seronegative.

This clone was seen once. The chain combines TRBV5-1 with TRBJ1-1; TRBD1 is a possible D gene (5 bases). V was cut by 4 bases and J by 4 bases, with 14 bases left in between. The CDR3 has 14 amino acids. Per the germline V gene, CDR1 is SGHRS and CDR2 is YFSETQ. This chain's CDR3 is CASSGGTVATEAFF. Here the CDR3 DNA reads TGCGCCAGCAGCGGAGGGACGGTGGCCACTGAAGCTTTCTTT.

The rearrangement uses TRBV5-5 and TRBJ2-2; D ambiguous. Germline values: CDR1 SGHKS, CDR2 YYEKEE (reference sequence). This CDR3 is built from 16 residues. Trimming stripped 1 base from V and 1 base from J, with 11 bases between. The CDR3 loop reads CASSLMAERNTGELFF. The CDR3 DNA is TGTGCCAGCAGCTTGATGGCCGAGCGGAACACCGGGGAGCTGTTTTTT.

Only a few counts were recorded for this clone. The V gene is TRBV19, the J gene TRBJ2-1; TRBD2 matches at 11 bases. V dropped 10 bases and J dropped 0; count of bases not matched to a gene: 11. Germline V CDR1 and CDR2: LNHDA, SQIVND (reference sequence). The CDR3 length is 17 residues. For the CDR3, the DNA is TGTGCCACCAAACCACTAGCGGGAGACCACTCCTACAATGAGCAGTTCTTC. As protein: CATKPLAGDHSYNEQFF.

The rearrangement joins TRBV27 to TRBJ2-6; D is unresolved. The germline V gene encodes CDR1 MNHEY and CDR2 SMNVEV (reference sequence). The CDR3 extends over 15 amino acids. The V end lost 4 bases, the J end lost 0 bases, and 7 bases lay between the germline ends. The CDR3: CASSSKRSGANVLTF. The CDR3 coding sequence is TGTGCCAGCAGTTCGAAGCGCTCTGGGGCCAACGTCCTGACTTTC.

This rearrangement joins TRBV7-2 to TRBJ1-2; 12 positions match TRBD1. The CDR3 sequence is 16 residues long. J gave up 4 bases and V 1 base, and 4 bases lay outside the gene matches. Germline V gene data show CDR1 as SGHTA and CDR2 as FQGNSA. The CDR3 DNA follows: TGTGCCAGCAGCTTAGGATGGGACAGGGGGCCCTATGGCTACACCTTC. Translating it yields CASSLGWDRGPYGYTF.

This chain uses TRBV7-2 with TRBJ2-5; D remains ambiguous. CDR3 length: 14 amino acids. With 5 bases removed from V and 6 bases from J, the gap between germline ends came to 16 bases. CDR1 is SGHTA, CDR2 FQGNSA, per germline. The CDR3 bases are TGTGCCAGCAGCCCGGAACCAGGCTCGAAGACCCAGTACTTC. Translation gives CASSPEPGSKTQYF.

The V gene is TRBV10-3, the J gene TRBJ1-2; D remains unclear. V was cut by 2 bases and J by 6 bases, with 10 bases left in between. CDR1 is ENHRY, CDR2 SYGVKD, per germline. The CDR3 is 13 amino acids. This chain's CDR3 is CAISERQSDGYTF. For the CDR3, the DNA is TGTGCCATCAGTGAGCGTCAGTCCGATGGCTACACCTTC.

V gene TRBV5-8 combines with J gene TRBJ2-1; D unclear. Trimming removed 0 bases at V and 0 bases at J, with 10 bases between. CDR1 and CDR2 (germline): SGHTS, YDEGEE. The CDR3 is made up of 16 amino acids. The CDR3 sequence: CASSLGFASSYNEQFF. CDR3 bases: TGTGCCAGCAGCTTGGGGTTTGCCAGCTCCTACAATGAGCAGTTCTTC.

In this sample, this clone turned up once. CDR3 DNA: TGTGCCAGTCTTGGACAGGGAACAGGTGGCTACACCTTC. This translates into CASLGQGTGGYTF. The V and J genes are TRBV27 and TRBJ1-2; 8 nucleotides agree with TRBD1. The CDR3 totals 13 residues. Germline V gives CDR1 MNHEY, CDR2 SMNVEV (reference sequence). The junction had 10 bases not matched to a gene; V was cut back by 9 bases and J by 7 bases.

The sample holds one count of this clone. The chain joins TRBV2 to TRBJ2-7; D is unresolved. Germline-derived CDR1 and CDR2 are SNHLY and FYNNEI. The CDR3 covers 13 residues. Trimming took 4 bases from V and 0 from J, leaving 7 bases between them. CDR3 amino acids: CASSGGYSYEQYF. The CDR3 coding sequence is TGTGCCAGCAGTGGCGGCTACTCCTACGAGCAGTACTTC.

This rearrangement joins TRBV7-2 to TRBJ2-3, with 7 bases lining up with TRBD2. J was trimmed by 1 base and V by 2 bases; bases with no gene match: 3. The CDR3 has 15 amino acids. Germline V CDR1 and CDR2: SGHTA, FQGNSA. The CDR3 sequence: CASSLRSGGTDTQYF. The CDR3 nucleotides are TGTGCCAGCAGCTTACGCAGCGGGGGCACAGATACGCAGTATTTT.

The rearrangement links TRBV6-9 to TRBJ1-6; unclear D gene. This CDR3 has 14 residues. Germline V lookup: CDR1 MNHGY, CDR2 SVAAGI. Trimming left V 2 bases short and J 5 bases short, with 7 bases between. DNA of the CDR3: TGTGCCAGCAGTTATAGTCCGGATAATTCACCCCTCCACTTT. Amino acid sequence: CASSYSPDNSPLHF.

The rearrangement links TRBV30 to TRBJ2-7, with D tentatively TRBD2 (5 bases). The CDR3 spans 13 residues. V was pared by 0 bases and J by 2 bases, with 8 bases between. Germline assignment: CDR1 GTSNPN and CDR2 SVGIG (reference sequence). CDR3 region: CAWSVTGTYEQYF. Written as DNA, the CDR3 is TGTGCCTGGAGTGTAACCGGGACCTACGAGCAGTACTTC.

The chain is built from TRBV10-3 and TRBJ1-4; 7 bases are a match to TRBD1. The germline V gene has CDR1 ENHRY and CDR2 SYGVKD. There are 13 residues in the CDR3. The V gene end was trimmed by 5 bases and the J gene end by 6 bases; junction bases not matched to a gene: 3. CDR3 in DNA: TGTGCCATCAGTATAGGGACAGATGAAAAACTGTTTTTT. This gives the protein CAISIGTDEKLFF.

The chain combines TRBV6-6 with TRBJ1-1, with TRBD1 identical over 11 bases. In germline, CDR1 is MNHNY, CDR2 SVGAGI (reference sequence). This CDR3 is 11 amino acids long. The J segment lost 11 bases and the V segment lost 6 bases, leaving 2 bases of the junction unmatched. CDR3 nucleotide sequence: TGTGCCAGCAGCCGGGACAGGGGGGCTTTCTTT. Encoded protein: CASSRDRGAFF.

V gene TRBV19 combines with J gene TRBJ1-2; 7 bases are a match to TRBD1. The CDR3 loop spans 18 amino acids. Germline V gives CDR1 LNHDA, CDR2 SQIVND (reference sequence). V was clipped by 4 bases and J by 0 bases; unmatched bases: 14. The CDR3 sequence is CASSTLSGTAQANYGYTF. Written as DNA, the CDR3 is TGTGCCAGTAGTACCCTCTCCGGGACAGCCCAAGCTAACTATGGCTACACCTTC. Full variable domain (rest looked up from reference TRBV19 and TRBJ1-2): DGGITQSPKYLFRKEGQNVTLSCEQNLNHDAMYWYRQDPGQGLRLIYYSQIVNDFQKGDIAEGYSVSREKKESFPLTVTSAQKNPTAFYLCASSTLSGTAQANYGYTFGSGTRLTVV.

V gene TRBV4-2 combines with J gene TRBJ1-1; TRBD1 aligns across 8 bases. The CDR3 spans 15 residues. Germline lookup yields CDR1 LGHNA and CDR2 YNFKEQ. Trimming cost V 6 bases and J 5 bases; bases outside gene matches: 11. CDR3 in amino acids: CASSPLRGLGTEAFF. The CDR3 DNA follows: TGTGCCAGCAGTCCCCTCAGGGGGCTTGGAACTGAAGCTTTCTTT.

The CDR3 sequence: CASSPGYSGNTIYF. In DNA form, the CDR3 reads TGTGCCAGCAGCCCGGGGTACTCTGGAAACACCATATATTTT. This chain connects TRBV7-2 to TRBJ1-3; no definite D call. CDR3 length: 14 amino acids. Germline V gene data show CDR1 as SGHTA and CDR2 as FQGNSA. The V and J ends lost 5 bases and 0 bases respectively, with 8 bases between them.

This chain uses TRBV6-1 with TRBJ2-3; a possible D gene is TRBD1 (5 bases). The CDR3 is 14 amino acids. V was pared by 6 bases and J by 4 bases, with 14 bases between. Germline lookup yields CDR1 MNHNS and CDR2 SASEGT. The CDR3 spells CASSQGWAADTQYF. The CDR3 DNA reads TGTGCCAGCAGCCAGGGTTGGGCGGCAGATACGCAGTATTTT.

V usage is TRBV9 and J usage is TRBJ2-5; 8 nucleotides agree with TRBD2. Germline V gene sequence: CDR1 SGDLS, CDR2 YYNGEE. Unmatched junction bases numbered 7, after V lost 0 bases and J lost 0 bases. The CDR3 is 17 residues long. The DNA for the CDR3 is TGTGCCAGCAGCGTAGGGGTTAGCGGGGCCAACCAAGAGACCCAGTACTTC. The encoded protein is CASSVGVSGANQETQYF.

The chain recombines TRBV15 with TRBJ2-2; D is undetermined. V gave up 1 base and J gave up 1 base, with 4 bases separating them. Germline V CDR1 and CDR2: LNHNV, YYDKDF (reference sequence). The CDR3 is made up of 14 amino acids. The CDR3 is CATSRGRNTGELFF. CDR3 nucleotides: TGTGCCACCAGCAGAGGGAGGAACACCGGGGAGCTGTTTTTT.

The chain has TRBV4-1 and TRBJ2-2; 11 nucleotides match TRBD2. V dropped 8 bases and J dropped 6; count of bases not matched to a gene: 5. The germline V gene encodes CDR1 MGHRA and CDR2 YSYEKL. The CDR3 contains 14 residues. CDR3 loop: CASGGLAESGELFF. The CDR3 DNA sequence: TGCGCCAGCGGGGGACTAGCGGAGTCCGGGGAGCTGTTTTTT.

V gene TRBV11-2 combines with J gene TRBJ2-7; TRBD1 might be the D (6 bases). Germline V gene lookup returns CDR1 SGHAT and CDR2 FQNNGV. The CDR3 runs 16 residues. With 4 bases removed from V and 3 bases from J, the gap between germline ends came to 19 bases. CDR3 coding DNA: TGTGCCAGCAGCTCCGTGCTAGAGGACAGATACTACGAGCAGTACTTC. Encoded protein: CASSSVLEDRYYEQYF.

The rearrangement joins TRBV6-7 to TRBJ1-3; a possible D gene is TRBD1 (6 bases). TRBV6-7 counts as an open reading frame of uncertain function. This CDR3 region has 17 residues. V lost 0 bases and J 2 bases, leaving 14 bases between the germline ends. The DNA for the CDR3 is TGTGCCAGCAGTTACTCGAATGCGGGGGACACTGGAAACACCATATATTTT. This codes for CASSYSNAGDTGNTIYF.

V gene TRBV2 combines with J gene TRBJ2-5; the D gene is possibly TRBD2 (5 bases). Germline-derived CDR1 and CDR2 are SNHLY and FYNNEI. V lost 8 bases and J lost 3, with 16 bases in between. This CDR3 has 14 amino acids. DNA of the CDR3: TGTGCCAGCCGAGAGGGCGGATCTAAAGAGACCCAGTACTTC. Encoded protein: CASREGGSKETQYF.